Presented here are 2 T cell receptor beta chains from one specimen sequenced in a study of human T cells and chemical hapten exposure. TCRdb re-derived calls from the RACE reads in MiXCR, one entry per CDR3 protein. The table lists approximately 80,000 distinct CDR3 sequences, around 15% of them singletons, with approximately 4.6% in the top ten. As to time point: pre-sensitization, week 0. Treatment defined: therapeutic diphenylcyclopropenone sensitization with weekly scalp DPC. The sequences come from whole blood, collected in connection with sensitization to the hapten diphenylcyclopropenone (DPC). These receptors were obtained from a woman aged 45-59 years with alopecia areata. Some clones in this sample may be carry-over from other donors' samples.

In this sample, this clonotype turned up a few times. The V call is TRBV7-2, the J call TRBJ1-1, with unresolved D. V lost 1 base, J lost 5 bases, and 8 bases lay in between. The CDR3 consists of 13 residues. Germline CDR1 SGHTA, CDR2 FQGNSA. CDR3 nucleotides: TGTGCCAGCAGCTTAGATGGATGGACTGAAGCTTTCTTT. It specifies CASSLDGWTEAFF. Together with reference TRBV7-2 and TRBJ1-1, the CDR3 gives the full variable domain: GAGVSQSPSNKVTEKGKDVELRCDPISGHTALYWYRQSLGQGLEFLIYFQGNSAPDKSGLPSDRFSAERTGGSVSTLTIQRTQQEDSAVYLCASSLDGWTEAFFGQGTRLTVV.

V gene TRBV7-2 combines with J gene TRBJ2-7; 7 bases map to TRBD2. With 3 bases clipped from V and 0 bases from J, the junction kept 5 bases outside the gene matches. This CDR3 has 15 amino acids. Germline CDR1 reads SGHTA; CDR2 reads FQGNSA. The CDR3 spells CASSFSRGSSYEQYF. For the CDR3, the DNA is TGTGCCAGCAGCTTTTCCCGCGGGAGCTCCTACGAGCAGTACTTC. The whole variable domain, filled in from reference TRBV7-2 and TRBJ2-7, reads GAGVSQSPSNKVTEKGKDVELRCDPISGHTALYWYRQSLGQGLEFLIYFQGNSAPDKSGLPSDRFSAERTGGSVSTLTIQRTQQEDSAVYLCASSFSRGSSYEQYFGPGTRLTVT.